The 13 T cell receptor beta chains below all came from one sample that was sequenced in a study of siplizumab effects on memory and regulatory T cells. Clones were read by immunoSEQ multiplex PCR, and TCRdb kept only the in-frame ones, dropping some. This sample yields some 62,000 clones, of which approximately 87% are seen a single time; approximately 3.4% belongs to the top ten. Source material: memory CD4+ T cells sorted from blood. Receptors were obtained from a human donor in good health.

This chain uses TRBV4-1 with TRBJ2-3; tentatively, D is TRBD2 (7 bases). V was shortened by 4 bases and J by 4 bases, with 18 bases between the two germline ends. The length of the CDR3 is 16 residues. CDR1 MGHRA and CDR2 YSYEKL come from the germline V gene. Written as DNA, the CDR3 is TGCGCCAGCAGCCGGGACGGGGGGCGGGGTTCAGATACGCAGTATTTT. Its translation is CASSRDGGRGSDTQYF.

V usage is TRBV5-1 and J usage is TRBJ2-5, with D perhaps matching TRBD1 (5 bases). The CDR3 is made up of 15 amino acids. V was trimmed by 6 bases and J by 5 bases, leaving 20 bases between them. The germline V gene has CDR1 SGHRS and CDR2 YFSETQ. CDR3: CASTQTGDQTETQYF. The CDR3 DNA reads TGCGCCAGCACCCAAACAGGCGATCAAACGGAGACCCAGTACTTC.

Note on this clone: Other DNA sequences in this sample translate to the same CDR3. The rearrangement links TRBV5-1 to TRBJ2-6; D ambiguous. CDR3 length: 14 residues. The ends were cut back, 4 bases at V and 1 base at J, with 6 bases in the middle. Looked up from germline, CDR1 is SGHRS and CDR2 is YFSETQ. CDR3 sequence: CASSESSGANVLTF. The CDR3 coding sequence is TGCGCCAGCAGCGAAAGTTCTGGGGCCAACGTCCTGACTTTC.

The chain employs TRBV29-1 and TRBJ1-2; the D is unclear. The CDR3 is 14 amino acids. Trimming pared 5 bases from V and 2 bases from J, leaving 15 bases between. Per the germline V gene, CDR1 is SQVTM and CDR2 is ANQGSEA. In DNA form, the CDR3 reads TGCAGCGTTTCTCAGATCACTCCAAACTATGGCTACACCTTC. Protein product: CSVSQITPNYGYTF.

This chain links TRBV6-6 with TRBJ1-1; D is unclear. With 7 bases removed from V and 6 bases from J, the gap between germline ends came to 15 bases. This CDR3 is built from 13 residues. Germline V gives CDR1 MNHNY, CDR2 SVGAGI (reference sequence). The CDR3 spells CASTPPMDSEAFF. The CDR3 DNA reads as TGTGCCAGCACCCCTCCGATGGACTCTGAAGCTTTCTTT.

The chain's CDR3 is CSGAGVQETQYF. CDR3 DNA: TGCAGTGGCGCGGGGGTGCAAGAGACCCAGTACTTC. The V gene is TRBV29-1, the J gene TRBJ2-5; 7 bases are a match to TRBD2. This CDR3 is built from 12 residues. Per the germline V gene, CDR1 is SQVTM and CDR2 is ANQGSEA.

This clone was recorded once. The chain uses TRBV19 and TRBJ2-7; no clear D. The CDR3 is 14 residues long. The V end lost 5 bases, the J end lost 3 bases, and 14 bases lay between the germline ends. The germline V gene encodes CDR1 LNHDA and CDR2 SQIVND (reference sequence). This CDR3 is CASSSGGVLYEQYF. The CDR3 nucleotides read TGTGCCAGTAGTTCCGGTGGGGTCCTCTACGAGCAGTACTTC.

V is TRBV7-2 and J is TRBJ2-1; TRBD1 matches at 11 bases. J lost 6 bases, V lost 5 bases, and 3 bases had no gene match. CDR1 is SGHTA and CDR2 is FQGNSA in the germline V gene. There are 14 residues in the CDR3. The CDR3, as DNA: TGTGCCAGCAGCCGGGACAGGGGGGCCAATGAGCAGTTCTTC. Its translation: CASSRDRGANEQFF.

CDR3 sequence reads: CASSPYLRETYEQYF. CDR3 bases: TGTGCCAGTAGTCCCTATCTGCGAGAAACCTACGAGCAGTACTTC. The J gene is TRBJ2-7, the V gene TRBV19, with D unclear. This CDR3 contains 15 residues. Germline assignment: CDR1 LNHDA and CDR2 SQIVND (reference sequence). V was cut by 5 bases and J by 2 bases, with 16 bases left in between.

This rearrangement joins TRBV2 to TRBJ1-3, with D maybe TRBD1 (6 bases). Between the trimmed V and J ends, which lost 1 base and 4 bases, there was a span of 11 bases. The CDR3 covers 15 residues. Germline CDR1 reads SNHLY; CDR2 reads FYNNEI. As DNA, the CDR3 is TGTGCCAGCAGTGAAGGGAACAGGGCGGGAAACACCATATATTTT. Its protein product is CASSEGNRAGNTIYF.

The chain couples TRBV6-5 to TRBJ1-4; tentative D call: TRBD1 (5 bases). The CDR3 totals 13 residues. Per the germline V gene, CDR1 is MNHEY and CDR2 is SVGAGI. With 4 bases removed from V and 4 bases from J, the gap between germline ends came to 7 bases. CDR3 sequence (DNA): TGTGCCAGCAGTTTCCAGGGTAATGAAAAACTGTTTTTT. Translated, it gives CASSFQGNEKLFF.

The chain carries TRBV21-1 and TRBJ2-1; the table gives TRBD1 as D, unverified against the DNA. TRBV21-1 is labeled a pseudogene. This CDR3 is built from 12 residues. The CDR3 DNA follows: TGTGCCAGCAGCAAACCAGGGCATGAGCAGTTCTTC. Protein sequence: CASSKPGHEQFF.

The V call is TRBV4-2, the J call TRBJ2-2, with TRBD1 as a possible D gene (5 bases). The CDR3 has 18 amino acids. Trimming left V 0 bases short and J 0 bases short, with 14 bases between. Germline V gene data show CDR1 as LGHNA and CDR2 as YNFKEQ. The CDR3 protein is CASSQERVGRANTGELFF. CDR3 coding DNA: TGTGCCAGCAGCCAAGAGCGAGTAGGCAGGGCGAACACCGGGGAGCTGTTTTTT.